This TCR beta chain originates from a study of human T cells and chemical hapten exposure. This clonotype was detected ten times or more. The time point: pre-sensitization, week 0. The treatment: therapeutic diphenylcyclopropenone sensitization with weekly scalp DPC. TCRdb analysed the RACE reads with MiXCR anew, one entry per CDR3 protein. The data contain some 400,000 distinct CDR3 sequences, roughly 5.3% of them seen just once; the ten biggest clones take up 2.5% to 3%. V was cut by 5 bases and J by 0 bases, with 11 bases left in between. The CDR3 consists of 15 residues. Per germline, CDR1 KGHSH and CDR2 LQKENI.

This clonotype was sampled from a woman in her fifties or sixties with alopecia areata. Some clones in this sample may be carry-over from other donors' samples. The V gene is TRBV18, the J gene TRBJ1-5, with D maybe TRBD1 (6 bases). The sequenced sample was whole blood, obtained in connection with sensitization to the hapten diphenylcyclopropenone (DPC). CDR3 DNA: TGTGCCAGCTCAGATGGACAGTATAGCAATCAGCCCCAGCATTTT. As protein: CASSDGQYSNQPQHF.